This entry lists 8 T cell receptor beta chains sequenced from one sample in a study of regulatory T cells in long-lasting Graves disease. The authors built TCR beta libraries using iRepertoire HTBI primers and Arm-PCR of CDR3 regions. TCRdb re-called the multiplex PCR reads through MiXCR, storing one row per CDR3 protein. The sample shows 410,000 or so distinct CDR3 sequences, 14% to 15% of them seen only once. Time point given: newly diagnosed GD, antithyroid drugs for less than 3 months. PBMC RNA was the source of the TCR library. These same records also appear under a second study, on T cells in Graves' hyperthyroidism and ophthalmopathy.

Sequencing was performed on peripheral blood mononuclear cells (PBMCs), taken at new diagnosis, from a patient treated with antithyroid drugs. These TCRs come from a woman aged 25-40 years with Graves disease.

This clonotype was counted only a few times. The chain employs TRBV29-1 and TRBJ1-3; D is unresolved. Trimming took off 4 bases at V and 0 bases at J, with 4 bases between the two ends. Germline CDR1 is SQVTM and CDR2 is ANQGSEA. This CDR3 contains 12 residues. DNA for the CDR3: TGCAGCGTTGTCGTCTCTGGAAACACCATATATTTT. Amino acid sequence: CSVVVSGNTIYF.

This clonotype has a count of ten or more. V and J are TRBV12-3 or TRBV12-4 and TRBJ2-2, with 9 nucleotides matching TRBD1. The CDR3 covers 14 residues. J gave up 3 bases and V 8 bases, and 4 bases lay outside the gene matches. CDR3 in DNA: TGTGCCAGCCATCGGGACAGGGACACCGGGGAGCTGTTTTTT. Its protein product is CASHRDRDTGELFF.

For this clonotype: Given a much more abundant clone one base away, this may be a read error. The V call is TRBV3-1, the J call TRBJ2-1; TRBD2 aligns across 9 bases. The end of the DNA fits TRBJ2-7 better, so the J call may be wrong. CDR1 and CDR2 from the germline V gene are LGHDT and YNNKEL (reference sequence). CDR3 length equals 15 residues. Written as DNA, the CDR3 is TGTGCCAGCAGCCAAGGGACTAGCGAGGGAGATGAGCAGTACTTC. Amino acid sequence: CASSQGTSEGDEQYF.

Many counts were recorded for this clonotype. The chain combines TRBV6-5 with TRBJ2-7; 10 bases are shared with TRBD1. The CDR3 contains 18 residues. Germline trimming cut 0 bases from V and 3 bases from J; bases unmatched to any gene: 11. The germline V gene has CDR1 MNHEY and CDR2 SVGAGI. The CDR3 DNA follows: TGTGCCAGCAGTTACTCCTCCGGGACAGGGGATTCGGGCTACGAGCAGTACTTC. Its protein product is CASSYSSGTGDSGYEQYF.

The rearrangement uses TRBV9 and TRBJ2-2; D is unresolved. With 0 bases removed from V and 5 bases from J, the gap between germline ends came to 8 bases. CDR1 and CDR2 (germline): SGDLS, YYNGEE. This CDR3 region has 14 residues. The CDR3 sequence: CASSVVQGTGELFF. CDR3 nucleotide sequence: TGTGCCAGCAGCGTAGTTCAAGGAACCGGGGAGCTGTTTTTT.

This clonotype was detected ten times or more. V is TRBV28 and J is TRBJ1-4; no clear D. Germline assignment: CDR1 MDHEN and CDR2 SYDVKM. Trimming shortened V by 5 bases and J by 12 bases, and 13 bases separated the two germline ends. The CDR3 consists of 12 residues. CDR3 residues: CASSLGMVQLFF. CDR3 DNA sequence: TGTGCCAGCAGTCTGGGGATGGTACAACTGTTTTTT. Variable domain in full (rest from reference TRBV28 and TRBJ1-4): DVKVTQSSRYLVKRTGEKVFLECVQDMDHENMFWYRQDPGLGLRLIYFSYDVKMKEKGDIPEGYSVSREKKERFSLILESASTNQTSMYLCASSLGMVQLFFGSGTQLSVL.

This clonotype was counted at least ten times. CDR3 DNA sequence: TGCGCCAGCAGCTTGGAAAGCCGGAGCACAGATACGCAGTATTTT. Its translation is CASSLESRSTDTQYF. This chain uses TRBV5-1 with TRBJ2-3; D is unresolved. Trimming removed 0 bases from V and 0 bases from J, with 8 bases in between. The CDR3 has 15 amino acids. Germline V CDR1 and CDR2: SGHRS, YFSETQ. The full variable domain, completed using reference TRBV5-1 and TRBJ2-3, is KAGVTQTPRYLIKTRGQQVTLSCSPISGHRSVSWYQQTPGQGLQFLFEYFSETQRNKGNFPGRFSGRQFSNSRSEMNVSTLELGDSALYLCASSLESRSTDTQYFGPGTRLTVL.

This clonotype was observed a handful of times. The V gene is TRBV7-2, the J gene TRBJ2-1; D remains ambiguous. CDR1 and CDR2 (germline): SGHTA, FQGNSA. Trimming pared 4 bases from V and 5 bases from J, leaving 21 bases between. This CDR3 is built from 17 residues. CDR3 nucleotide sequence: TGTGCCAGCAGCTCCCCCCCGGCGGACCCAGCGAACAATGAGCAGTTCTTC. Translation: CASSSPPADPANNEQFF.